A single sample gave rise to the 32 T cell receptor beta chains below, sequenced in a study of control samples from healthy donors and cancer patients. TCRdb keeps only in-frame clones here, not all; method: immunoSEQ multiplex PCR. The data contain 150,000 to 200,000 clones, around 90% of them singletons. The source material was blood. The receptors were gathered from a woman between 40 and 50 years old in good health.

The chain uses TRBV20-1 and TRBJ1-2; D ambiguous. The length of the CDR3 is 12 residues. CDR1 is DFQATT and CDR2 is SNEGSKA in the germline V gene (reference sequence). V was shortened by 3 bases and J by 8 bases, with 13 bases between the two germline ends. CDR3: CSASFQSEGYTF. CDR3 DNA: TGCAGTGCTAGTTTTCAGAGTGAGGGCTACACCTTC.

The CDR3 reads CASSTTGTTEAFF. The CDR3 DNA sequence: TGTGCCAGCAGCACTACAGGGACGACTGAAGCTTTCTTT. The chain couples TRBV11-2 to TRBJ1-1; D is possibly TRBD1 (6 bases). The germline V and J ends were trimmed by 5 bases and 5 bases, with 12 bases remaining between them. Per germline, CDR1 SGHAT and CDR2 FQNNGV. This CDR3 comprises 13 residues.

This clone occurred once. The genes are TRBV5-1 and TRBJ2-5; D not resolved. The CDR3 has 13 amino acids. Germline loops: CDR1 SGHRS, CDR2 YFSETQ. The V end was cut by 0 bases, the J end by 2 bases, with 5 bases between. CDR3 sequence (DNA): TGCGCCAGCAGCTTGGCCATTCAAGAGACCCAGTACTTC. It translates to CASSLAIQETQYF.

This chain links TRBV7-9 with TRBJ2-5, with 8 positions matching TRBD1. The ends lost 2 bases at V and 7 bases at J; junction bases unmatched: 6. The CDR3 length is 14 residues. Germline CDR1 and CDR2: SEHNR and FQNEAQ (reference sequence). The CDR3: CASSLPQGAGTQYF. Written as DNA, the CDR3 is TGTGCCAGCAGCTTACCGCAGGGGGCCGGGACCCAGTACTTC.

This clone appeared a single time. Other nucleotide sequences in the sample specify the same CDR3. This chain links TRBV27 with TRBJ1-1, with 7 bases fitting TRBD1. Per germline, CDR1 MNHEY and CDR2 SMNVEV (reference sequence). The V segment lost 3 bases and the J segment 1 base; nucleotides outside the gene matches: 2. The CDR3 covers 14 residues. The CDR3 coding sequence is TGTGCCAGCAGTTTTGGGACAGAGAACACTGAAGCTTTCTTT. Translation gives CASSFGTENTEAFF.

The rearrangement joins TRBV27 to TRBJ1-2; maybe TRBD1 (6 bases). Trimming removed 1 base at V and 0 bases at J, with 9 bases between. This CDR3 has 15 residues. Germline CDR1 is MNHEY and CDR2 is SMNVEV (reference sequence). The CDR3 protein is CASSLWGGTNYGYTF. The CDR3 region has the DNA TGTGCCAGCAGTTTATGGGGGGGCACTAACTATGGCTACACCTTC.

With respect to this clone: The identical CDR3 is also encoded by other nucleotide sequences in the sample. The gene calls are TRBV6-5 and TRBJ2-2; the D gene could be TRBD1 or TRBD2 (6 bases each). V lost 0 bases, J lost 4 bases, and 9 bases lay in between. Germline-derived CDR1 and CDR2 are MNHEY and SVGAGI. The CDR3 sequence is 15 residues long. The CDR3 nucleotides read TGTGCCAGCAGTTACTCCGGGGGCGGCACCGGGGAGCTGTTTTTT. This encodes CASSYSGGGTGELFF.

This chain joins TRBV6-5 and TRBJ2-7; 9 bases are a match to TRBD1. This CDR3 is built from 14 residues. Germline lookup yields CDR1 MNHEY and CDR2 SVGAGI. V lost 0 bases to trimming and J lost 7 bases; unmatched junction nucleotides: 4. CDR3 coding DNA: TGTGCCAGCAGTTACTCGGGGACAGGGAAAGAGCAGTACTTC. Its protein is CASSYSGTGKEQYF.

V is TRBV3-1 (or the pseudogene TRBV3-2) and J is TRBJ2-2; possible D gene TRBD2, 5 bases. Germline V lookup: CDR1 LGHDT, CDR2 YNNKEL (reference sequence). There are 14 residues in the CDR3. Trimming took 4 bases from V and 3 from J, leaving 9 bases between them. CDR3 amino acids: CASSRPGDTGELFF. DNA of the CDR3: TGTGCCAGCAGCCGTCCCGGGGACACCGGGGAGCTGTTTTTT.

The rearrangement uses TRBV11-2 and TRBJ2-2, with TRBD2 as a possible D gene (6 bases). V lost 3 bases to trimming and J lost 6 bases, with 11 bases between them. This CDR3 has 14 amino acids. Germline-derived CDR1 and CDR2 are SGHAT and FQNNGV. As DNA, the CDR3 is TGTGCCAGCAGCTTGGCCACTAGCTCCGGGGAGCTGTTTTTT. Translation: CASSLATSSGELFF.

V and J are TRBV12-5 and TRBJ2-3, with 7 bases fitting TRBD1. Germline V CDR1 and CDR2: LGHNT, FRNRAP. The CDR3 extends over 12 amino acids. J gave up 8 bases and V 7 bases, and 6 bases lay outside the gene matches. As DNA, the CDR3 is TGTGCTAGTGTTCAAAACAGGGGTACGCAGTATTTT. This sequence encodes CASVQNRGTQYF.

V and J are TRBV6-6 and TRBJ1-2, with unresolved D. Germline V gives CDR1 MNHNY, CDR2 SVGAGI (reference sequence). This CDR3 is built from 12 residues. Trimming took 6 bases from V and 4 from J, leaving 9 bases between them. The CDR3 sequence: CASSLPLYGYTF. CDR3 in DNA: TGTGCCAGCAGCTTACCTCTCTATGGCTACACCTTC.

The CDR3 DNA reads TGTGCCTTAAGCTGGGGACAGGGGGTCGAGCAGTACTTC. This translates into CALSWGQGVEQYF. The chain links TRBV2 to TRBJ2-7, with 11 bases that match TRBD1. Germline V gives CDR1 SNHLY, CDR2 FYNNEI. V shed 11 bases, J shed 6 bases, and the junction held 9 bases outside the gene matches. This CDR3 region has 13 residues.

The V and J genes are TRBV5-1 and TRBJ2-2, with D hard to call. Deletions cut 3 bases from V and 5 bases from J, with 8 bases between. Germline V gene lookup returns CDR1 SGHRS and CDR2 YFSETQ. The CDR3 is 13 amino acids. CDR3 nucleotide sequence: TGCGCCAGCAGCTATGGAACTACCGGGGAGCTGTTTTTT. Protein product: CASSYGTTGELFF.

This rearrangement joins TRBV19 to TRBJ2-2, with D perhaps TRBD2 (6 bases). Trimming shortened V by 4 bases and J by 0 bases, and 18 bases separated the two germline ends. The CDR3 is made up of 18 amino acids. Germline V gene data show CDR1 as LNHDA and CDR2 as SQIVND (reference sequence). The CDR3 region is CASSTRMSPGANTGELFF. CDR3 bases: TGTGCCAGTAGTACCCGAATGTCCCCGGGGGCGAACACCGGGGAGCTGTTTTTT.

Details on this clone: The identical CDR3 is also encoded by other nucleotide sequences in the sample. This sequence joins TRBV5-1 and TRBJ2-5, with TRBD2 as a possible D gene (6 bases). Germline CDR1 reads SGHRS; CDR2 reads YFSETQ. This CDR3 is 14 amino acids long. Trimming took off 0 bases at V and 1 base at J, with 7 bases between the two ends. The CDR3 is CASSLGAGQETQYF. In DNA form, the CDR3 reads TGCGCCAGCAGCTTGGGAGCGGGCCAAGAGACCCAGTACTTC. The whole variable domain, filled in from reference TRBV5-1 and TRBJ2-5, reads KAGVTQTPRYLIKTRGQQVTLSCSPISGHRSVSWYQQTPGQGLQFLFEYFSETQRNKGNFPGRFSGRQFSNSRSEMNVSTLELGDSALYLCASSLGAGQETQYFGPGTRLLVL.

V usage is TRBV5-6 and J usage is TRBJ1-2; 9 bases align to TRBD1. The CDR3 covers 14 residues. V shed 3 bases and J 7 bases; nucleotides not matched to a gene: 7. Germline loops: CDR1 SGHDT, CDR2 YYEEEE. The CDR3 DNA sequence: TGTGCCAGCAGCTACCAACAGGGGGCCGGTGGCTACACCTTC. Amino acid sequence: CASSYQQGAGGYTF.

The V and J genes are TRBV27 and TRBJ2-5, with TRBD1 matching over 9 bases. After removal of 6 bases from V and 2 bases from J, the junction contained 1 base not matched to a gene. Germline CDR1 MNHEY, CDR2 SMNVEV (reference sequence). The CDR3 has 13 amino acids. CDR3 amino acids: CASRGQGQETQYF. For the CDR3, the DNA is TGTGCCAGCAGGGGACAGGGTCAAGAGACCCAGTACTTC.

This clone appeared a single time. The gene calls are TRBV7-9 and TRBJ1-6, with no clear D. The CDR3 extends over 14 amino acids. Germline CDR1 and CDR2: SEHNR and FQNEAQ (reference sequence). Trimming took off 0 bases at V and 5 bases at J, with 5 bases between the two ends. The CDR3 nucleotides read TGTGCCAGCAGCTTAGCGTCTAATAATTCACCCCTCCACTTT. As protein: CASSLASNNSPLHF.

The chain combines TRBV5-8 with TRBJ2-7, with D maybe TRBD1 (6 bases). This CDR3 has 14 amino acids. V lost 4 bases and J 6 bases, leaving 17 bases between the germline ends. Germline CDR1 SGHTS, CDR2 YDEGEE. In DNA form, the CDR3 reads TGTGCCAGCAGCGAGCGTAGGGGGATTGGCGAGCAGTACTTC. Its translation is CASSERRGIGEQYF.

V and J are TRBV5-5 and TRBJ1-2, with D hard to call. The CDR3 contains 14 residues. Deletions cut 1 base from V and 4 bases from J, with 11 bases between. In germline, CDR1 is SGHKS, CDR2 YYEKEE (reference sequence). The CDR3 nucleotides are TGTGCCAGCAGCTTGAACAATCCACGCTATGGCTACACCTTC. It codes for CASSLNNPRYGYTF. Filled out from reference TRBV5-5 and TRBJ1-2, the complete variable domain reads DAGVTQSPTHLIKTRGQQVTLRCSPISGHKSVSWYQQVLGQGPQFIFQYYEKEERGRGNFPDRFSARQFPNYSSELNVNALLLGDSALYLCASSLNNPRYGYTFGSGTRLTVV.

The chain combines TRBV7-3 with TRBJ2-7; maybe TRBD1 (6 bases). V lost 1 base and J 6 bases, leaving 10 bases between the germline ends. This CDR3 contains 13 residues. Per the germline V gene, CDR1 is SGHTA and CDR2 is FQGTGA. CDR3 residues: CASSLNPGVEQYF. The CDR3 DNA follows: TGTGCCAGCAGCTTAAATCCAGGGGTCGAGCAGTACTTC.

This clone appeared a single time. The rearrangement uses TRBV5-6 and TRBJ1-2, with TRBD1 matching 10 bases. Germline trimming cut 1 base from V and 8 bases from J; bases unmatched to any gene: 11. Per germline, CDR1 SGHDT and CDR2 YYEEEE. There are 16 residues in the CDR3. In DNA, the CDR3 is TGTGCCAGCAGCTTGCATAGGGACAGGGGCTCGAAAGGCTACACCTTC. Protein product: CASSLHRDRGSKGYTF.

The chain combines TRBV19 with TRBJ1-1; D gene uncertain. CDR1 LNHDA and CDR2 SQIVND come from the germline V gene (reference sequence). This CDR3 spans 16 amino acids. Trimming removed 4 bases from V and 1 base from J, with 16 bases in between. DNA of the CDR3: TGTGCCAGTAGTAGGGGTCTAAGGACGACGAACACTGAAGCTTTCTTT. This gives the protein CASSRGLRTTNTEAFF.

V gene TRBV13 combines with J gene TRBJ1-3; no firm D call. The germline gives CDR1 PRHDT, CDR2 FYEKMQ (reference sequence). The CDR3 runs 15 residues. The V gene lost 2 bases and the J gene lost 4 bases, with 12 bases spanning the gap. The CDR3 loop reads CASSLRSRLGNTIYF. The CDR3 nucleotides read TGTGCCAGCAGCTTACGGTCAAGGCTGGGAAACACCATATATTTT.

For the CDR3, the DNA is TGTGCCAGCAGCTTAGAACAGACAGGGTACACTGAAGCTTTCTTT. It specifies CASSLEQTGYTEAFF. The chain links TRBV7-2 to TRBJ1-1; 7 bases map to TRBD1. Unmatched junction bases numbered 5, after V lost 1 base and J lost 3 bases. The germline CDR1 and CDR2 sequences are SGHTA and FQGNSA. This CDR3 region has 15 residues.

The rearrangement uses TRBV3-1 (or the pseudogene TRBV3-2) and TRBJ1-1, with 8 positions matching TRBD1. The CDR3 sequence is 18 residues long. Germline-derived CDR1 and CDR2 are LGHDT and YNNKEL (reference sequence). Trimming cost V 0 bases and J 0 bases; bases outside gene matches: 9. The CDR3: CASSQDQFGTGLNTEAFF. CDR3 DNA sequence: TGTGCCAGCAGCCAAGATCAGTTCGGGACAGGATTGAACACTGAAGCTTTCTTT.

This clone was seen only once. The chain links TRBV4-1 to TRBJ2-2, with D possibly TRBD2 on 7 matching bases. Per the germline V gene, CDR1 is MGHRA and CDR2 is YSYEKL. The CDR3 sequence is 12 residues long. V was trimmed by 4 bases and J by 12 bases, leaving 12 bases between them. The CDR3 loop reads CASSLWGGQLFF. As DNA, the CDR3 is TGCGCCAGCAGCCTTTGGGGGGGCCAGCTGTTTTTT.

The chain combines TRBV13 with TRBJ1-1, with D unresolved. V was cut by 5 bases and J by 6 bases, with 16 bases left in between. Germline CDR1 is PRHDT and CDR2 is FYEKMQ (reference sequence). The CDR3 has 14 amino acids. The CDR3: CASSAQPPAAEAFF. The DNA of the CDR3 is TGTGCCAGCAGCGCCCAGCCACCGGCGGCTGAAGCTTTCTTT.

This clone was counted between two and nine times. The chain uses TRBV19 and TRBJ1-1; D is unclear. Germline CDR1 and CDR2: LNHDA and SQIVND (reference sequence). V was pared by 5 bases and J by 5 bases, with 15 bases between. CDR3 length equals 14 residues. CDR3 DNA sequence: TGTGCCAGTAGTTTGGGTCTTGCGGGAACTGAAGCTTTCTTT. Translation gives CASSLGLAGTEAFF.

V is TRBV11-1 and J is TRBJ1-2; TRBD1 matches 8 bases. Germline trimming cut 6 bases from V and 6 bases from J; bases unmatched to any gene: 12. This CDR3 region has 15 residues. Germline CDR1 reads SGHAT; CDR2 reads FQDESV (reference sequence). The CDR3 protein is CASSQTGGDEDGYTF. CDR3 bases: TGTGCCAGCAGTCAAACAGGGGGAGATGAAGATGGCTACACCTTC. The full variable domain, its missing parts supplied by reference TRBV11-1 and TRBJ1-2, is EAEVAQSPRYKITEKSQAVAFWCDPISGHATLYWYRQILGQGPELLVQFQDESVVDDSQLPKDRFSAERLKGVDSTLKIQPAELGDSAMYLCASSQTGGDEDGYTFGSGTRLTVV.

The chain has TRBV19 and TRBJ1-1, with D unresolved. Trimming pared 1 base from V and 4 bases from J, leaving 10 bases between. The CDR3 is made up of 14 amino acids. Germline V gives CDR1 LNHDA, CDR2 SQIVND (reference sequence). CDR3 amino acids: CASSIAHKGTEAFF. The CDR3, as DNA: TGTGCCAGTAGTATAGCCCACAAGGGCACTGAAGCTTTCTTT.